The clone carrying this T cell receptor (beta chain) was observed at least ten times. Antigen unknown. A single record per CDR3 protein comes from TCRdb applying MiXCR to the multiplex PCR reads. The sample yields about 200,000 distinct CDR3 sequences, roughly 31% seen once. The data derive from a study of breast tumors, draining lymph nodes, adjacent tissues. Broader study findings: Compared with basal-like, luminal-like tumors shared significantly more repertoire with nontumor tissue. Compared with lymph nodes, tumors were less diverse; compared with nontumor tissue, more. Tumor T cell lymph node origin was a supported hypothesis, not proven. The data were judged consistent with most tumor T cells coming from lymph node and expanding in tumor.

Samples came from axillary lymph nodes draining the breast cancer. Germline-derived CDR1 and CDR2 are SGDLS and YYNGEE. With V trimmed by 0 bases and J by 4 bases, 7 bases remained unmatched. The CDR3 extends over 15 amino acids. The chain uses TRBV9 and TRBJ2-7; 7 nucleotides align to TRBD2. This sequence was found in a female donor with breast cancer. Some clones in this sample may be carry-over from other donors' samples. Material: axillary lymph node tissue. The CDR3 is CASSVGRGVTYEQYF. CDR3 bases: TGTGCCAGCAGCGTAGGCCGGGGGGTAACTTACGAGCAGTACTTC.